The next 20 T cell receptor beta chains were all read from a single sample in a study of blood T cell repertoires in COVID-19. TCRdb keeps only in-frame clones here, not all; method: immunoSEQ multiplex PCR. Altogether about 130,000 clones are present, 65% to 90% being singletons, with the ten largest covering less than 2.5%. Sequenced input: PBMCs or T cells enriched from blood (not recorded which). These receptors all stem from a woman aged 45 to 65 who had recovered from COVID-19.

This CDR3 is CASSLDETDATNEKLFF. The CDR3 region has the DNA TGCGCCAGCAGCTTGGACGAGACAGATGCAACTAATGAAAAACTGTTTTTT. J is TRBJ1-4 and V is TRBV5-1; D perhaps matches TRBD1 (5 bases). This CDR3 spans 17 amino acids. With 0 bases removed from V and 0 bases from J, the gap between germline ends came to 12 bases. Germline assignment: CDR1 SGHRS and CDR2 YFSETQ.

V gene TRBV11-3 combines with J gene TRBJ1-2; 8 positions agree with TRBD1. The V segment lost 5 bases and the J segment 8 bases; nucleotides outside the gene matches: 7. The germline V gene has CDR1 SGHNT and CDR2 YENEEA. The CDR3 covers 13 residues. The CDR3 reads CASSTTQGGGYTF. The CDR3 bases are TGTGCCAGCAGCACTACACAGGGGGGCGGCTACACCTTC.

The V and J genes are TRBV6-5 and TRBJ1-5; D not resolved. The CDR3 runs 15 residues. The V and J ends lost 2 bases and 0 bases respectively, with 8 bases between them. The V gene's germline CDR1 is MNHEY and CDR2 SVGAGI. The CDR3 region has the DNA TGTGCCAGCAGTTACGGAGGGAATAGCAATCAGCCCCAGCATTTT. It specifies CASSYGGNSNQPQHF.

J is TRBJ2-7 and V is TRBV11-2; 9 bases align to TRBD2. The germline V gene encodes CDR1 SGHAT and CDR2 FQNNGV. The junction had 2 bases not matched to a gene; V was cut back by 1 base and J by 4 bases. The CDR3 spans 14 residues. The CDR3, as DNA: TGTGCCAGCAGCTTAGGCGGGGGGGGTTACGAGCAGTACTTC. It yields the protein CASSLGGGGYEQYF.

V gene TRBV7-8 combines with J gene TRBJ1-3; D is possibly TRBD1 (5 bases). CDR1 and CDR2 from the germline V gene are SGHVS and FQNEAQ. The CDR3 extends over 15 amino acids. Trimming stripped 5 bases from V and 0 bases from J, with 11 bases between. CDR3 bases: TGTGCCAGCAGCCCGGGACTCAGCTCTGGAAACACCATATATTTT. The encoded protein is CASSPGLSSGNTIYF.

V is TRBV11-3 and J is TRBJ1-1, with 8 bases that match TRBD1. Looked up from germline, CDR1 is SGHNT and CDR2 is YENEEA. The V gene end was trimmed by 2 bases and the J gene end by 5 bases; junction bases not matched to a gene: 7. CDR3 length: 15 amino acids. CDR3 amino acids: CASSLKTGEYTEAFF. DNA for the CDR3: TGTGCCAGCAGCTTAAAGACAGGGGAGTATACTGAAGCTTTCTTT.

J is TRBJ1-2 and V is TRBV19, with D possibly TRBD1 on 6 matching bases. The length of the CDR3 is 15 residues. V dropped 5 bases and J dropped 8 bases, with 21 bases sitting between them. Germline CDR1 is LNHDA and CDR2 is SQIVND (reference sequence). The CDR3 protein is CASSRTPGDLRGYTF. CDR3 sequence (DNA): TGTGCCAGTAGTCGAACCCCAGGGGATCTGCGGGGCTACACCTTC.

J is TRBJ2-7 and V is TRBV4-1, with D possibly being TRBD1 (5 bases). The V end was cut by 3 bases, the J end by 2 bases, with 8 bases between. CDR1 is MGHRA and CDR2 is YSYEKL in the germline V gene. The CDR3 length is 13 residues. DNA of the CDR3: TGCGCCAGCAGCCAGTCAGGGACCTACGAGCAGTACTTC. It codes for CASSQSGTYEQYF.

The V gene is TRBV10-1, the J gene TRBJ2-3; TRBD2 aligns across 13 bases. CDR3 length: 16 residues. Germline CDR1 reads WNHNN; CDR2 reads SYGVQD (reference sequence). Trimming took 4 bases from V and 4 from J; bases not matched to a gene: 5. The CDR3 spells CASSVLAGGPADTQYF. The CDR3 bases are TGCGCCAGCAGTGTACTAGCGGGGGGGCCCGCAGATACGCAGTATTTT.

This chain connects TRBV19 to TRBJ1-1, with 9 positions matching TRBD1. The CDR3 is 16 amino acids. Germline V lookup: CDR1 LNHDA, CDR2 SQIVND (reference sequence). V gave up 5 bases and J gave up 4 bases; unmatched junction bases: 11. DNA for the CDR3: TGTGCCAGTAGTTTACCCCGGGGACAGGGCCCCACTGAAGCTTTCTTT. Amino acids: CASSLPRGQGPTEAFF.

This clone came up a few times. The V call is TRBV9, the J call TRBJ2-7, with D perhaps TRBD2 (7 bases). The V and J ends lost 0 bases and 4 bases respectively, with 11 bases between them. Germline loops: CDR1 SGDLS, CDR2 YYNGEE. The CDR3 has 14 residues. The CDR3 loop reads CASSVEGGQYEQYF. The CDR3 DNA sequence: TGTGCCAGCAGCGTAGAGGGGGGGCAGTACGAGCAGTACTTC.

The CDR3 loop reads CASSLASGEGETQYF. The CDR3 bases are TGTGCCAGCAGCTTGGCGTCAGGGGAAGGGGAGACCCAGTACTTC. The J gene is TRBJ2-5, the V gene TRBV5-6, with a weak D call TRBD1 (6 bases). V shed 0 bases and J shed 5 bases, with 14 bases lying between them. This CDR3 spans 15 amino acids. Germline V CDR1 and CDR2: SGHDT, YYEEEE.

The V gene is TRBV5-5, the J gene TRBJ1-5; 7 nucleotides match TRBD1. The germline V gene has CDR1 SGHKS and CDR2 YYEKEE (reference sequence). The CDR3 covers 14 residues. Losses at the gene ends were 6 bases for V and 0 bases for J; bases not matched to a gene: 3. DNA for the CDR3: TGTGCCAGCATCCCAGGGGGTAGCAATCAGCCCCAGCATTTT. This translates into CASIPGGSNQPQHF.

The V and J genes are TRBV3-1 (or the pseudogene TRBV3-2) and TRBJ1-1; D possibly corresponds to TRBD1 (6 bases). V was trimmed by 5 bases and J by 3 bases, leaving 13 bases between them. Germline lookup yields CDR1 LGHDT and CDR2 YNNKEL (reference sequence). This CDR3 is 14 amino acids long. DNA of the CDR3: TGTGCCAGCAGCTTTCGGACAGCCCACACTGAAGCTTTCTTT. It is translated as CASSFRTAHTEAFF.

V and J are TRBV9 and TRBJ2-3; maybe TRBD2 (5 bases). V lost 0 bases to trimming and J lost 4 bases, with 9 bases between them. Per germline, CDR1 SGDLS and CDR2 YYNGEE. This CDR3 has 14 residues. The CDR3 sequence is CASSVVVSADTQYF. The CDR3 DNA reads TGTGCCAGCAGCGTAGTTGTTAGCGCAGATACGCAGTATTTT.

The chain is built from TRBV10-3 and TRBJ1-1; D is possibly TRBD1 (6 bases). V lost 4 bases and J lost 1, with 13 bases in between. There are 15 residues in the CDR3. Germline CDR1 and CDR2: ENHRY and SYGVKD. For the CDR3, the DNA is TGTGCCATCAGTGGGGTTGACAGGCAGAACACTGAAGCTTTCTTT. Amino acid sequence: CAISGVDRQNTEAFF.

The chain uses TRBV27 and TRBJ2-7; TRBD1 aligns across 7 bases. The J segment lost 3 bases and the V segment lost 2 bases, leaving 4 bases of the junction unmatched. Germline V gene data show CDR1 as MNHEY and CDR2 as SMNVEV (reference sequence). CDR3 length equals 14 residues. CDR3 region: CASSLGTAIYEQYF. As DNA, the CDR3 is TGTGCCAGCAGTTTAGGGACAGCGATCTACGAGCAGTACTTC.

The chain combines TRBV4-1 with TRBJ2-7, with 9 bases that match TRBD1. This CDR3 contains 18 residues. V shed 2 bases, J shed 5 bases, and the junction held 16 bases outside the gene matches. The germline gives CDR1 MGHRA, CDR2 YSYEKL. DNA for the CDR3: TGCGCCAGCAGCCAAACACCCTTGGGACAGGGAAGCAGGAACGAGCAGTACTTC. As protein: CASSQTPLGQGSRNEQYF.

In its sample, this clone was seen a few times. The chain is built from TRBV14 and TRBJ1-3, with 11 positions matching TRBD1. V was clipped by 5 bases and J by 2 bases; unmatched bases: 5. Germline lookup yields CDR1 SGHDN and CDR2 FVKESK. The CDR3 spans 16 residues. The CDR3 DNA is TGTGCCAGCAGCACAAGGACAGGGGGCACTGGAAACACCATATATTTT. Protein: CASSTRTGGTGNTIYF.

This chain links TRBV12-5 with TRBJ2-1, with 11 bases identical to TRBD1. The CDR3 covers 15 residues. V was clipped by 5 bases and J by 8 bases; unmatched bases: 8. Germline CDR1 is LGHNT and CDR2 is FRNRAP. The CDR3 DNA is TGTGCTAGTGGTCTCCCGGACAGGGGGCTTGATGAGCAGTTCTTC. Protein sequence: CASGLPDRGLDEQFF.